In this sample, the clone carrying this TCR beta chain turned up a few times. Its target is unknown. PCR involved 60 Vbeta and 13 Jbeta primers. Libraries were prepared by immunoSEQ multiplex PCR; TCRdb keeps only in-frame clonotypes and omits some of them. Among some 40,000 clones listed, about 64% were seen once. The data belong to a study of cytomegalovirus exposure and HLA in healthy donors. The study, taken as a whole, reports: Reports state that TCR beta sequences accurately predicted most subjects' HLA-A and HLA-B alleles. Analyzed later, most CMV-associated TCR beta chains appeared HLA-restricted.

The receptor's source is a man in his sixties in good health and CMV-seropositive. The sample taken for sequencing was PBMCs.

CDR3 bases: TGTGCCAGCAGGAACCCGGACAATGAGCAGTTCTTC. It specifies CASRNPDNEQFF. The V and J genes are TRBV6-6 and TRBJ2-1; D not resolved. The germline gives CDR1 MNHNY, CDR2 SVGAGI (reference sequence). This CDR3 comprises 12 residues. Trimming stripped 6 bases from V and 5 bases from J, with 8 bases between.